This T cell receptor (beta chain) was captured in a study of T cells in Graves' hyperthyroidism and ophthalmopathy. Broader study findings: Most clonotypes that expanded in the thyroid above 0.001 also showed up in blood.

TCR beta CDR3 sequences were amplified from RNA transcripts. The study used the HTBI primer set for a first-round RT-PCR of the TCR CDR3. TCRdb re-called the multiplex PCR reads with MiXCR, one entry per CDR3 protein. The data show 500,000 or so distinct CDR3 sequences, 17% seen once. This CDR3 contains 15 residues. In germline, CDR1 is ENHRY, CDR2 SYGVKD. Trimming removed 0 bases from V and 2 bases from J, with 9 bases in between. On this clonotype: What it recognizes is unknown.

The TCR comes from a young woman with Graves' ophthalmopathy. Source material: blood. The chain joins TRBV10-3 to TRBJ2-3; the D is unclear. As DNA, the CDR3 is TGTGCCATCAGTGAGTCCATACACGCCACAGATACGCAGTATTTT. Protein product: CAISESIHATDTQYF.